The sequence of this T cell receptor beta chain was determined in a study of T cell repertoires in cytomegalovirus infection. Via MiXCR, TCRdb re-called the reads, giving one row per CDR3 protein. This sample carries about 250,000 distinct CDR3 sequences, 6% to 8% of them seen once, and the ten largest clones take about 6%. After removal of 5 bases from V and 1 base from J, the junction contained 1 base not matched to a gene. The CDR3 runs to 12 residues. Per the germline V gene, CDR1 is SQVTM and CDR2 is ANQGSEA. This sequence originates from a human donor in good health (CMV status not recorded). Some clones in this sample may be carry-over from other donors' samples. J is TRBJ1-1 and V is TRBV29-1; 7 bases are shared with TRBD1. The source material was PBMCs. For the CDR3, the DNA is TGCAGCGTTAGGGGGCCGAACACTGAAGCTTTCTTT. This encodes CSVRGPNTEAFF.